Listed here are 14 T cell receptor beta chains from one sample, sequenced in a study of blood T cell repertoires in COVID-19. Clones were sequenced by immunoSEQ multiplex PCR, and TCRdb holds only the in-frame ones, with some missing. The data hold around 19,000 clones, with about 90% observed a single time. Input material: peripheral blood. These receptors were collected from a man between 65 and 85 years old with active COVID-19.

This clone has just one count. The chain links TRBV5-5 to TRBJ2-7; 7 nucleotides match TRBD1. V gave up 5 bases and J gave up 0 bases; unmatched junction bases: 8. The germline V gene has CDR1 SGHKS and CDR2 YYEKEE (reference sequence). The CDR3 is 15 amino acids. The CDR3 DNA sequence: TGTGCCAGCAGACAAGGACAGGCTAGCTCCTACGAGCAGTACTTC. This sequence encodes CASRQGQASSYEQYF. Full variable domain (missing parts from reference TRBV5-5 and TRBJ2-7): DAGVTQSPTHLIKTRGQQVTLRCSPISGHKSVSWYQQVLGQGPQFIFQYYEKEERGRGNFPDRFSARQFPNYSSELNVNALLLGDSALYLCASRQGQASSYEQYFGPGTRLTVT.

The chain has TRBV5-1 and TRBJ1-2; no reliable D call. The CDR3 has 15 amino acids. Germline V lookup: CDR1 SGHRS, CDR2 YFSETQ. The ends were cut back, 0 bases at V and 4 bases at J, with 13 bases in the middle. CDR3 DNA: TGCGCCAGCAGCTTGGGTCTAGACTCCGGCTATGGCTACACCTTC. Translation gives CASSLGLDSGYGYTF. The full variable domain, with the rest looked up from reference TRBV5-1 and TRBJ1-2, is KAGVTQTPRYLIKTRGQQVTLSCSPISGHRSVSWYQQTPGQGLQFLFEYFSETQRNKGNFPGRFSGRQFSNSRSEMNVSTLELGDSALYLCASSLGLDSGYGYTFGSGTRLTVV.

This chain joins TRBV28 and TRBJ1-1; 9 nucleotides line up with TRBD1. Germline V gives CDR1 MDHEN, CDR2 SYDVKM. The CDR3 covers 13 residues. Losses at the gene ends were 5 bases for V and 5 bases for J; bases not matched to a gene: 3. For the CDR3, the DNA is TGTGCCAGCAGTACAGGGGGCTGGACTGAAGCTTTCTTT. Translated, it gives CASSTGGWTEAFF.

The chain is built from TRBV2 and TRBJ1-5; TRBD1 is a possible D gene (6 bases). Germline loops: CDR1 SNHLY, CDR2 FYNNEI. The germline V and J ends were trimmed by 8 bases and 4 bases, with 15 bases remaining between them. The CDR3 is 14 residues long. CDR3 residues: CASEDQQGNQPQHF. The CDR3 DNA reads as TGTGCCAGCGAGGATCAACAGGGAAATCAGCCCCAGCATTTT.

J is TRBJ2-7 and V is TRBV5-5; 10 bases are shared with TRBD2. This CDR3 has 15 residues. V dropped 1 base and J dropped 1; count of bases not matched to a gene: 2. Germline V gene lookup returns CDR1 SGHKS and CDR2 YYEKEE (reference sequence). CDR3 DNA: TGTGCCAGCAGCTTGACTAGCGGGACTTCCTACGAGCAGTACTTC. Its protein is CASSLTSGTSYEQYF.

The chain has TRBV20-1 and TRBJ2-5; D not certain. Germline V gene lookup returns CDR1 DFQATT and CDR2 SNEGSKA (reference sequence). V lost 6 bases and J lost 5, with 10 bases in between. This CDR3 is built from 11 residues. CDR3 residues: CSAPSRETQYF. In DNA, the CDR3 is TGCAGTGCCCCCTCCAGGGAGACCCAGTACTTC.

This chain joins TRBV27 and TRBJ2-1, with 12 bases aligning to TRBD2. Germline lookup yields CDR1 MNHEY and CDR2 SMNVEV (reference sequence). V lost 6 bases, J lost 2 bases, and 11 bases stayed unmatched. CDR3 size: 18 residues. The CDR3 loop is CASRSRPGLAGTYNEQFF. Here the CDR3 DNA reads TGTGCCAGCAGAAGTCGACCCGGACTAGCGGGAACCTACAATGAGCAGTTCTTC.

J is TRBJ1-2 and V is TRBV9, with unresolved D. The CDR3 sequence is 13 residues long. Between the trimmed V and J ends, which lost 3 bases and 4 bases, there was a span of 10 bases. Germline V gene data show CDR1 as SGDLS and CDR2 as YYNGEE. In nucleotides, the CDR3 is TGTGCCAGCAGCGCTAACTCAATCTATGGCTACACCTTC. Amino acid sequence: CASSANSIYGYTF.

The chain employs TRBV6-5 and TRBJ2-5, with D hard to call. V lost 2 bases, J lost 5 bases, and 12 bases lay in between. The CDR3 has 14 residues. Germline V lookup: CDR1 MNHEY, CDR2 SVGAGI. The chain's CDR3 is CASSYGQVWETQYF. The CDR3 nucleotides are TGTGCCAGCAGTTACGGGCAGGTTTGGGAGACCCAGTACTTC.

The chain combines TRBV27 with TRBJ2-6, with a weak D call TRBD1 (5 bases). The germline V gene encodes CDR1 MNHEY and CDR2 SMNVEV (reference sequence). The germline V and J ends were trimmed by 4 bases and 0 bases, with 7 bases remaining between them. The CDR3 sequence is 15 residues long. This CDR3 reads CASSSGRSGANVLTF. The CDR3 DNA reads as TGTGCCAGCAGTTCAGGGCGCTCTGGGGCCAACGTCCTGACTTTC.

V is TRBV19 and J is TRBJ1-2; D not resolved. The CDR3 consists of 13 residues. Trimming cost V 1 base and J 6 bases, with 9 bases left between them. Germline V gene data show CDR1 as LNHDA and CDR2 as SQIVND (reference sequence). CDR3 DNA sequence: TGTGCCAGTAGTATAGGACGCGGGGATGGCTACACCTTC. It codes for CASSIGRGDGYTF. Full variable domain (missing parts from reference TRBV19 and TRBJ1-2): DGGITQSPKYLFRKEGQNVTLSCEQNLNHDAMYWYRQDPGQGLRLIYYSQIVNDFQKGDIAEGYSVSREKKESFPLTVTSAQKNPTAFYLCASSIGRGDGYTFGSGTRLTVV.

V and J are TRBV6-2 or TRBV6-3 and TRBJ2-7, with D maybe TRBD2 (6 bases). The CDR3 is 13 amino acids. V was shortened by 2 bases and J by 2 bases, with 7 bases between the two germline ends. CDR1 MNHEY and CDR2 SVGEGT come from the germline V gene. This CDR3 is CASSYGGTYEQYF. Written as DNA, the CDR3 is TGTGCCAGCAGTTACGGGGGGACCTACGAGCAGTACTTC.

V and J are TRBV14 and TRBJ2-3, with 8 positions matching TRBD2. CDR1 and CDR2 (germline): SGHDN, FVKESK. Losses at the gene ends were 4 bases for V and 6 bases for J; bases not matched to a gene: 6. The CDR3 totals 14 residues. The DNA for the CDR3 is TGTGCCAGCAGCCCCTTAGCGGGAATGGATACGCAGTATTTT. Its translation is CASSPLAGMDTQYF.

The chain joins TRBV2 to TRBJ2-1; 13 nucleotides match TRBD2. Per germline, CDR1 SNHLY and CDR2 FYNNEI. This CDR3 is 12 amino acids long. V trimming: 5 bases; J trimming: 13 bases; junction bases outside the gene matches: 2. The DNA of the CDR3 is TGTGCCAGCAGTTGGACTAGCGGGGGCCAGTTCTTC. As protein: CASSWTSGGQFF.